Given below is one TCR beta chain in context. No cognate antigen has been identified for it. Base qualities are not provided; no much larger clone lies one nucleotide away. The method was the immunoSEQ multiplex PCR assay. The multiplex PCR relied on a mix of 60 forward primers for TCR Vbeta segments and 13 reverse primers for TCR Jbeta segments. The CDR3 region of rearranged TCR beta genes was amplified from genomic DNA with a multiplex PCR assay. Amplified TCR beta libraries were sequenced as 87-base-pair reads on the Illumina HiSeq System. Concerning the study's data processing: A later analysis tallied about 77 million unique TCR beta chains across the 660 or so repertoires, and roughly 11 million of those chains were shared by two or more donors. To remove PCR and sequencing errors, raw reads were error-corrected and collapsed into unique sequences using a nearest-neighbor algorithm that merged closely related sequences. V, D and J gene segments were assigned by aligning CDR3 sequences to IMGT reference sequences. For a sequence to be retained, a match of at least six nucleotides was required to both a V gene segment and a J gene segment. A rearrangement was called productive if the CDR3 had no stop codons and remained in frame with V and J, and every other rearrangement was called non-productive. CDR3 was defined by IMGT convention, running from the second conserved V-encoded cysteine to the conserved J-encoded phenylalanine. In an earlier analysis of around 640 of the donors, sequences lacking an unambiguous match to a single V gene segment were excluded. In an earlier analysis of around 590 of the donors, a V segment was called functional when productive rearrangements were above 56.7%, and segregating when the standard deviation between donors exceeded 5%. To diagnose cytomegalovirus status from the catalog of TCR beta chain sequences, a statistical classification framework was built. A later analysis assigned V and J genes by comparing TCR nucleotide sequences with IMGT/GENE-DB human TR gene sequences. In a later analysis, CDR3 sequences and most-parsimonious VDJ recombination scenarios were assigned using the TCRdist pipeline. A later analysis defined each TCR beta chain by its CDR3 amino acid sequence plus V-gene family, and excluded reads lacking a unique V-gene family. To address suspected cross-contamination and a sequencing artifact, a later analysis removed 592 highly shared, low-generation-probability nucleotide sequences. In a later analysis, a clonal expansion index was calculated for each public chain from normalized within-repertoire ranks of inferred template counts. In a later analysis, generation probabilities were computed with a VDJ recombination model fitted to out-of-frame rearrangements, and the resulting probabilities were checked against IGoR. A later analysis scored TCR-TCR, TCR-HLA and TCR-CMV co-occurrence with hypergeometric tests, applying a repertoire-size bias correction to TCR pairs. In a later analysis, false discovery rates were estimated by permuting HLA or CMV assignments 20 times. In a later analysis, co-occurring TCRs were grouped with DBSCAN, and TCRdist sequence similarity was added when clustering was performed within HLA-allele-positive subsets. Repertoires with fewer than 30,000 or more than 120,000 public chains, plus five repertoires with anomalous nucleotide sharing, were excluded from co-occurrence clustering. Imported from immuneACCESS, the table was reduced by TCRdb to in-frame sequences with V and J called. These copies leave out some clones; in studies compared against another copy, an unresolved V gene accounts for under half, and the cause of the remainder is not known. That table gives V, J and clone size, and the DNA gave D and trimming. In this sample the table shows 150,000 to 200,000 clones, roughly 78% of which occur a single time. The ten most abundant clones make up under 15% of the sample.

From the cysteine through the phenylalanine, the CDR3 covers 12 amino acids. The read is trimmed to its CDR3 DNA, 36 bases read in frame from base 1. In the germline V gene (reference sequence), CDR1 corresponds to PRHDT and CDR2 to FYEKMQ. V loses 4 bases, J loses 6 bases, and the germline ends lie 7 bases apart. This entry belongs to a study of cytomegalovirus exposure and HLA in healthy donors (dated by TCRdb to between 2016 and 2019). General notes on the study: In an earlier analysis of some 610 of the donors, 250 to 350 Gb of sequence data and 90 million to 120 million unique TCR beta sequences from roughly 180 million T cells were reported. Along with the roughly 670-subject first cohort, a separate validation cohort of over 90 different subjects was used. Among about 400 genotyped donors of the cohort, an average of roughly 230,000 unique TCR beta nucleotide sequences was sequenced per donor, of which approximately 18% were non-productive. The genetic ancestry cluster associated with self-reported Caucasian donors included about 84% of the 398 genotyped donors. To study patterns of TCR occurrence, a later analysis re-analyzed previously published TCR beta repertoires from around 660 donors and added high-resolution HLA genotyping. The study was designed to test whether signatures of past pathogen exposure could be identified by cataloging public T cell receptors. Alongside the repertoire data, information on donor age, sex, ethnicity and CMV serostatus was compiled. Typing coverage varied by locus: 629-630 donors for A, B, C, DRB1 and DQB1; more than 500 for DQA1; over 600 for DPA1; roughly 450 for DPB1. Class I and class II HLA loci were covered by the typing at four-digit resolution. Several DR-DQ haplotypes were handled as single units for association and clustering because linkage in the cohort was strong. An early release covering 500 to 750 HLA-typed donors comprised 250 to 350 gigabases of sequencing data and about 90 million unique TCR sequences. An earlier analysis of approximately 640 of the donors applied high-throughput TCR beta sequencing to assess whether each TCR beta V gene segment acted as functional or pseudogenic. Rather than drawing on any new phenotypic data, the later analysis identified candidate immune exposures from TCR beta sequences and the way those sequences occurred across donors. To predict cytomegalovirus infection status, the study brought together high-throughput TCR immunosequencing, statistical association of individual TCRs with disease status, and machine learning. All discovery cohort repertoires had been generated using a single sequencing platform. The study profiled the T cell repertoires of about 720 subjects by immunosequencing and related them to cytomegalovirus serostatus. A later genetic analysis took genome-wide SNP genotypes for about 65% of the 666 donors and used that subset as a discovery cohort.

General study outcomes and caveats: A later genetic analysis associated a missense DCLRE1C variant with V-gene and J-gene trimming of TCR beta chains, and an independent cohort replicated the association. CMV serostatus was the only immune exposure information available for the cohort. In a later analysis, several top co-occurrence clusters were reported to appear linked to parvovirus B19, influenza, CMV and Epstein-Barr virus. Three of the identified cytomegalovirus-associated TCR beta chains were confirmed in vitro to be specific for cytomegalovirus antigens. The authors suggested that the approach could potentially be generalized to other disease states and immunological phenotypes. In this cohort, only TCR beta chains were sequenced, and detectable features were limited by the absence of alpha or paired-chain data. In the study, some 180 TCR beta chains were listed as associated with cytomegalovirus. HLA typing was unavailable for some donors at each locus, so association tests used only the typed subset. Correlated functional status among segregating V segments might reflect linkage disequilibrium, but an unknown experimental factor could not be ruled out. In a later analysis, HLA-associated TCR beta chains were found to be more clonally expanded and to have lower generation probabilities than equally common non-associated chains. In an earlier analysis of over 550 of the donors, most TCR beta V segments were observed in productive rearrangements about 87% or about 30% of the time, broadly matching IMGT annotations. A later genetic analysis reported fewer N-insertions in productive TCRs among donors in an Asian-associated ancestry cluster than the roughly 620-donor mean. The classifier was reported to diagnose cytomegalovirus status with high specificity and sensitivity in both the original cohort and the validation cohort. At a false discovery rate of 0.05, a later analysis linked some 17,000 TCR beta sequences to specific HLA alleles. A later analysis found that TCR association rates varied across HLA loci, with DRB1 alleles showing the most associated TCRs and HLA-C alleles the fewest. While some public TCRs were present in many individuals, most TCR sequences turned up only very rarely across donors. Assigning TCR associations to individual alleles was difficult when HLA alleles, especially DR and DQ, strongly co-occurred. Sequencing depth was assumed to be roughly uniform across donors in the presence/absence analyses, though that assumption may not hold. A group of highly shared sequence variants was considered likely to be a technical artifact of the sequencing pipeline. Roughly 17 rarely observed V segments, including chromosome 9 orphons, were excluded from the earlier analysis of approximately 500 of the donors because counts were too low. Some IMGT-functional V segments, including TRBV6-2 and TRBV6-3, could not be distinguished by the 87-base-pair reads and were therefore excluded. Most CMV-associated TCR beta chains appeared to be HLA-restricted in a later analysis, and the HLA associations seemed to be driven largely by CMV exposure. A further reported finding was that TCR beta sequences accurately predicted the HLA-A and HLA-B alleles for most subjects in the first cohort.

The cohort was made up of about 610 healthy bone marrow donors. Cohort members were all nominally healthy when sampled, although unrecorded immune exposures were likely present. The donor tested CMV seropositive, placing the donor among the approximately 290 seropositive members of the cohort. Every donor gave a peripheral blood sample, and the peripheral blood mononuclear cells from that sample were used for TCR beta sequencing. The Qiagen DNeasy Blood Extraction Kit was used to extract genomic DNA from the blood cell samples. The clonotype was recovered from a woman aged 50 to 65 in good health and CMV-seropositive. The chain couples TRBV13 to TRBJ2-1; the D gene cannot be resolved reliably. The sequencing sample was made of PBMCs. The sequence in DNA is TGTGCCAGCAGCTCTCCGAGCAATGAGCAGTTCTTC. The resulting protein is CASSSPSNEQFF.